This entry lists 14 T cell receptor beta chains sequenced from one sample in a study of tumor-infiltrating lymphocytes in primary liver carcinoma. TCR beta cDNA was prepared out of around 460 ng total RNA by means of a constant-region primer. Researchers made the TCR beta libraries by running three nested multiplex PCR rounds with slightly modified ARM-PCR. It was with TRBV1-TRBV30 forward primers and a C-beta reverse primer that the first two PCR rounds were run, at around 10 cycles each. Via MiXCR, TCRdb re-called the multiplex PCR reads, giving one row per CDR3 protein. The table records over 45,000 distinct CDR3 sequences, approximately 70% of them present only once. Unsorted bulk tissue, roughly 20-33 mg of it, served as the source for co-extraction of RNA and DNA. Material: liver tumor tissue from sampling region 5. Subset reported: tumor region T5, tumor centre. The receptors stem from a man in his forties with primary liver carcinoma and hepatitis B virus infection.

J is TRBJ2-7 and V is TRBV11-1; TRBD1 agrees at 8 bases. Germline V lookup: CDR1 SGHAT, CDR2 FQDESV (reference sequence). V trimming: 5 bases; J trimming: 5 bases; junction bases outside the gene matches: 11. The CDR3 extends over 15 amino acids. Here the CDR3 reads CASSLGQGIIDEQYF. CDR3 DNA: TGTGCCAGCAGCCTCGGACAGGGAATAATTGACGAGCAGTACTTC.

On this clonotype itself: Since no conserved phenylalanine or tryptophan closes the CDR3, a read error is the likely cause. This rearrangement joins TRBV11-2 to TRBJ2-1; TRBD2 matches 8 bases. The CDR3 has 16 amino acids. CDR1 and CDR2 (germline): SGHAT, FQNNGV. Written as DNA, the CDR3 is TGTACCAGCAGTTTGGATATCGGACTAGCCATAGGTGAGCAGTTCTCC. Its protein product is CTSSLDIGLAIGEQFS.

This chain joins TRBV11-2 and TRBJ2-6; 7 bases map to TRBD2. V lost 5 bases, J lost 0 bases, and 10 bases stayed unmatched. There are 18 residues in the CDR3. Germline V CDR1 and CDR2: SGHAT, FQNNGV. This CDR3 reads CASSRFPAGSSGANVLTF. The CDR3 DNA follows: TGTGCCAGCAGCCGCTTTCCAGCGGGAAGCTCTGGGGCCAACGTCCTGACTTTC.

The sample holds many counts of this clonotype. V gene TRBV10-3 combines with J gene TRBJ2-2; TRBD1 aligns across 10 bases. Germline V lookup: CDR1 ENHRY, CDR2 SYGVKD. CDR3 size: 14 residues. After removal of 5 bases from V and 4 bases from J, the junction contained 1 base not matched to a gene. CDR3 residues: CAISRTGGTGELFF. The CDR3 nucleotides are TGTGCCATCAGTAGGACAGGGGGCACCGGGGAGCTGTTTTTT.

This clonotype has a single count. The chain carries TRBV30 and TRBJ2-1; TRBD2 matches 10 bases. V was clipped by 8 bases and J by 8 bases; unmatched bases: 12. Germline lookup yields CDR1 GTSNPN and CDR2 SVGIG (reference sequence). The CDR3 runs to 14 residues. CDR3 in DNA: TGTGCCCGGTGTCTAGCGGGAGTCGGGTATGAGCAGTTCTTC. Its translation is CARCLAGVGYEQFF. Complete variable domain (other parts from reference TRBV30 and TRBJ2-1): SQTIHQWPATLVQPVGSPLSLECTVEGTSNPNLYWYRQAAGRGLQLLFYSVGIGQISSEVPQNLSASRPQDRQFILSSKKLLLSDSGFYLCARCLAGVGYEQFFGPGTRLTVL.

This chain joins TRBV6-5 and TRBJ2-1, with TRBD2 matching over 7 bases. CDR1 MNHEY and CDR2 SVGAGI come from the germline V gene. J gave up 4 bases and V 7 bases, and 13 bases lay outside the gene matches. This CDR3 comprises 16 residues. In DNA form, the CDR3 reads TGTGCCAGCAATCGCCAGGGACCAGCGGGATACAATGAGCAGTTCTTC. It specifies CASNRQGPAGYNEQFF.

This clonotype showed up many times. CDR3 bases: TGTGCCAGCAGCCGACAGGGGGCCACCTCCTACAATGAGCAGTTCTTC. Protein: CASSRQGATSYNEQFF. V is TRBV5-4 and J is TRBJ2-1; 10 bases fit TRBD1. The germline CDR1 and CDR2 sequences are SGHNT and YYREEE (reference sequence). V was pared by 4 bases and J by 0 bases, with 4 bases of the junction left unmatched. The CDR3 runs to 16 residues. Drawing the rest from reference TRBV5-4 and TRBJ2-1, the complete variable domain is ETGVTQSPTHLIKTRGQQVTLRCSSQSGHNTVSWYQQALGQGPQFIFQYYREEENGRGNFPPRFSGLQFPNYSSELNVNALELDDSALYLCASSRQGATSYNEQFFGPGTRLTVL.

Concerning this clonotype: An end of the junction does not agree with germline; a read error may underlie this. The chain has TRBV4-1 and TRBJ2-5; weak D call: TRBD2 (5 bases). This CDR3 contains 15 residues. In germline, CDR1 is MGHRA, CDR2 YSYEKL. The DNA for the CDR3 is TGCGCCAGCAGCCAAGAATTAGACAAGGGAGAGACTCAGTACTTC. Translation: CASSQELDKGETQYF.

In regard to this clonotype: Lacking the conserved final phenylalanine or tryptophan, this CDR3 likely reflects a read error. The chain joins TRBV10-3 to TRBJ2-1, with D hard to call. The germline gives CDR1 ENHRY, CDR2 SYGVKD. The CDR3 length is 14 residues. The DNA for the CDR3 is TGTGCCATCAGTGTTGGACGGAGAGACAATGAACAGTTCATC. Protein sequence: CAISVGRRDNEQFI.

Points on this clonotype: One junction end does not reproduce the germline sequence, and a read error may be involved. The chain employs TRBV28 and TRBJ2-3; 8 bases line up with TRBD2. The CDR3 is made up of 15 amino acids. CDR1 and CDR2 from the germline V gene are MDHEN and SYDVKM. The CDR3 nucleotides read TGTGCCAGCAACTACGGACCAGCGGGAGAAGATACGAAGTATTTT. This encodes CASNYGPAGEDTKYF.

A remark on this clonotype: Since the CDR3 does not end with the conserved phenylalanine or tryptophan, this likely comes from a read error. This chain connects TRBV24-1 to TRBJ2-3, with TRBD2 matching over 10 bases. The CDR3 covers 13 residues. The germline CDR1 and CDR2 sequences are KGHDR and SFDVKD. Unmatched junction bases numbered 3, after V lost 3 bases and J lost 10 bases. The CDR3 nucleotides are TGTGCCACCAGTGATGTGAGCGGGAGGGCGCAGTATTCT. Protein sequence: CATSDVSGRAQYS.

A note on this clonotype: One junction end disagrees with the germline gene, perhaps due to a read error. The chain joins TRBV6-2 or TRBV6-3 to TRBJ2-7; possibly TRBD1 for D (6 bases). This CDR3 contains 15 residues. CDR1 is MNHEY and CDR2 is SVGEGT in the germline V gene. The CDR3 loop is CAGSLLRQDSYEPYF. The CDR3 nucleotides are TGTGCCGGCAGCCTCCTTCGACAGGACTCCTACGAGCCGTACTTC.

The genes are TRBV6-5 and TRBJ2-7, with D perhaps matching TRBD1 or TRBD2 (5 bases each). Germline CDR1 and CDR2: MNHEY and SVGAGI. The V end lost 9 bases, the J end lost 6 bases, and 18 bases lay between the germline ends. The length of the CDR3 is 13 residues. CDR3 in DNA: TGTGCCAGTAACCGGGACCGGGGCTGCGAGCAGTACTTC. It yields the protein CASNRDRGCEQYF.

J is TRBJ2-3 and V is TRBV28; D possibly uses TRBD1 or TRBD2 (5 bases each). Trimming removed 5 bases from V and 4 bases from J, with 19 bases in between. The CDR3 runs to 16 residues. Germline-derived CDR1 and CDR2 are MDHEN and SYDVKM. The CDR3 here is CASSPREGKQADTQYF. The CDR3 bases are TGTGCCAGCAGTCCCCGAGAGGGTAAACAGGCAGATACGCAGTATTTT.